This T cell receptor (beta chain) was identified in a study of cytomegalovirus exposure and HLA in healthy donors listed by TCRdb under 2017. About the full investigation: In an earlier analysis of 587 of the donors, 276 Gb of sequence data and approximately 120 million unique TCR beta sequences from about 180 million T cells were reported. An early release covering roughly 640 HLA-typed donors comprised 250 to 350 gigabases of sequencing data and 85 million or so unique TCR sequences. Among the roughly 390 genotyped donors, roughly 80% belonged to the genetic ancestry cluster associated with self-reported Caucasian donors. The study aimed to test whether signatures of past pathogen exposure could be identified by cataloging public T cell receptors. The study used immunosequencing to profile the T cell repertoires of 666 subjects and linked those repertoires to cytomegalovirus serostatus. A separate validation cohort of 90 to 150 different subjects was used in addition to the 666-subject first cohort. The study combined high-throughput TCR immunosequencing, statistical association of individual TCRs with disease status, and machine learning to predict cytomegalovirus infection status. A later analysis re-analyzed previously published TCR beta repertoires from 660 or so donors and added high-resolution HLA genotyping to study TCR occurrence patterns. In the later analysis, no new phenotypic data were used to find candidate immune exposures; instead, reliance was placed on TCR beta sequences and their occurrence across donors. An earlier analysis of roughly 600 of the donors used high-throughput TCR beta sequencing to judge whether each TCR beta V gene segment behaved as functional or pseudogenic. Donor age, sex, ethnicity and CMV serostatus were collected together with the repertoire data. A later genetic analysis took genome-wide SNP genotypes for about three fifths of the 666 donors and used that subset as a discovery cohort. All discovery cohort repertoires had been generated using a single sequencing platform. Class I and class II HLA loci were covered by the typing at four-digit resolution. Typing coverage varied by locus: 629-630 donors for A, B, C, DRB1 and DQB1; roughly 520 for DQA1; more than 600 for DPA1; 450 to 480 for DPB1. Several DR-DQ haplotypes were treated as single units for association and clustering because of strong linkage in the cohort. Among 398 genotyped donors of the cohort, an average of around 240,000 unique TCR beta nucleotide sequences was sequenced per donor, of which about 18% were non-productive.

This clone was detected only once. The clone's antigen remains unknown. Base-call qualities are not available, and no considerably larger clone is one nucleotide away. The library was generated by the immunoSEQ multiplex PCR assay. For the multiplex PCR, a mixture combining 60 forward primers for TCR Vbeta segments and 13 reverse primers for TCR Jbeta segments was used. The CDR3 region of rearranged TCR beta genes was amplified from genomic DNA with a multiplex PCR assay. Amplified TCR beta libraries were sequenced as 87-base-pair reads on the Illumina HiSeq System. In the authors' own workflow: Across the 666 repertoires, a later analysis counted 80 million or so unique TCR beta chains, 9 million to 14 million of which were shared by at least two donors. Raw reads were error-corrected and collapsed into unique sequences by a nearest-neighbor algorithm in which closely related sequences were merged to remove PCR and sequencing errors. CDR3 sequences were aligned to IMGT reference sequences to assign V, D and J gene segments. For a sequence to be retained, a match of at least six nucleotides was required to both a V gene segment and a J gene segment. Rearrangements were classified as productive when the CDR3 lacked stop codons and remained in frame with V and J, and all other rearrangements were classified as non-productive. CDR3 was defined according to IMGT convention as the region running from the second conserved V-encoded cysteine to the conserved J-encoded phenylalanine. The earlier analysis of about 640 of the donors excluded any sequence lacking an unambiguous match to a single V gene segment. In an earlier analysis of almost 600 of the donors, a V segment was called functional when productive rearrangements were above 56.7%, and segregating when the standard deviation between donors exceeded 5%. A statistical classification framework was built to diagnose cytomegalovirus status from the catalog of TCR beta chain sequences. In a later analysis, TCR nucleotide sequences were compared against IMGT/GENE-DB human TR gene sequences so that V and J genes could be assigned. A later analysis assigned CDR3 sequences and most-parsimonious VDJ recombination scenarios with the TCRdist pipeline. In a later analysis, each TCR beta chain was defined by its CDR3 amino acid sequence together with its V-gene family, and reads without a unique V-gene family were excluded. To address suspected cross-contamination and a sequencing artifact, a later analysis removed 592 highly shared, low-generation-probability nucleotide sequences. A later analysis calculated a clonal expansion index for each public chain from normalized within-repertoire ranks of inferred template counts. In a later analysis, generation probabilities were computed with a VDJ recombination model fitted to out-of-frame rearrangements, and the resulting probabilities were checked against IGoR. Hypergeometric tests were used in a later analysis to score TCR-TCR, TCR-HLA and TCR-CMV co-occurrence, with a repertoire-size bias correction applied to the TCR pairs. To estimate false discovery rates, a later analysis permuted the HLA or CMV assignments 20 times. In a later analysis, co-occurring TCRs were grouped using DBSCAN, with TCRdist sequence similarity added in when clustering inside HLA-allele-positive subsets. Repertoires with fewer than 30,000 or more than 120,000 public chains were left out of co-occurrence clustering, as were five repertoires with anomalous nucleotide sharing. What TCRdb holds here is the immuneACCESS table cut down to in-frame rearrangements. Part of the clones is not present; checked against another copy, under half of the missing clones reflect an unresolved V gene, and the others are unexplained. The V and J calls and clone size are taken from that table; D and trimming were inferred from the DNA. This sample gives around 110,000 clones in total; 70% to 80% of them show up just once. Jointly, the top ten make up more than 2% of the sample.

Beyond this particular receptor, the publication reports: Linkage disequilibrium might explain the correlated functional status among segregating V segments, but an unknown experimental factor could not be ruled out. In a later analysis, the rate of TCR association differed among HLA loci, with DRB1 alleles having the most associated TCRs and HLA-C alleles having the fewest. Because the 87-base-pair reads could not distinguish some IMGT-functional V segments, including TRBV6-2 and TRBV6-3, those segments were excluded. In a later analysis, HLA-associated TCR beta chains showed more clonal expansion and lower generation probabilities than non-associated chains that were equally common. The classifier was reported to diagnose cytomegalovirus status with high specificity and sensitivity in both the original cohort and the validation cohort. In an earlier analysis of about 540 of the donors, most TCR beta V segments were observed in productive rearrangements about 90% or about 30% of the time, broadly matching IMGT annotations. The authors suggested that the approach could potentially be generalized to other disease states and immunological phenotypes. CMV serostatus was the only immune exposure information available for the cohort. Most CMV-associated TCR beta chains appeared to be HLA-restricted in a later analysis, and the HLA associations seemed to be driven largely by CMV exposure. Only TCR beta chains were sequenced in this cohort, and the absence of alpha or paired-chain data limited detectable features. The study gave a list of roughly 150 TCR beta chains associated with cytomegalovirus. According to a later analysis, parvovirus B19, influenza, CMV and Epstein-Barr virus appeared linked to several top co-occurrence clusters. Because counts were too low, about 17 rarely observed V segments, including chromosome 9 orphons, were excluded from the earlier analysis of around 640 of the donors. Across donors, most TCR sequences were observed very rarely, whereas some public TCRs were present in many individuals. A cluster of highly shared sequence variants was judged likely to be a technical artifact of the sequencing pipeline. At a false discovery rate of 0.05, a later analysis linked some 17,000 TCR beta sequences to specific HLA alleles. When HLA alleles, especially DR and DQ, strongly co-occurred, TCR associations were difficult to assign to individual alleles. A further reported finding was that TCR beta sequences accurately predicted the HLA-A and HLA-B alleles for most subjects in the first cohort. An association between a missense DCLRE1C variant and V-gene and J-gene trimming of TCR beta chains was found in a later genetic analysis and replicated in an independent cohort. In vitro tests confirmed that three of the cytomegalovirus-associated TCR beta chains recognize cytomegalovirus antigens. Compared with the approximately 600-donor mean, donors in an Asian-associated ancestry cluster had fewer N-insertions in productive TCRs, according to a later genetic analysis. Because HLA typing was unavailable for some donors at each locus, only the typed subset was used in association tests. Presence/absence analyses assumed roughly uniform sequencing depth across donors, an assumption that may not hold.

The cohort was made up of roughly 670 healthy bone marrow donors. All cohort members were sampled while nominally healthy, although unrecorded immune exposures were likely present. The donor was CMV seronegative and belonged to the group of over 350 seronegative cohort members. Each donor provided a peripheral blood sample, and peripheral blood mononuclear cells were used for TCR beta sequencing. Genomic DNA extraction from the blood cell samples was performed with the Qiagen DNeasy Blood Extraction Kit. From a lookup of the germline V gene, CDR1 and CDR2 are SGHTA and FQGTGA. Spanning cysteine to phenylalanine, the CDR3 consists of 15 amino acids. The kept DNA is CDR3 alone, 45 bases in frame from the first base. The trim is 0 bases for V and 5 bases for J, with a gap of 14 bases between the germline ends.

Sequenced: PBMCs. The rearrangement joined TRBV7-3 to TRBJ2-7; tentative D gene TRBD1, with 5 bases matching. This TCR came from a man younger than 35 in good health and CMV-seronegative. The encoded CDR3 is CASSLTGGREHEQYF. The sequenced DNA is TGTGCCAGCAGCTTAACAGGTGGCAGGGAACACGAGCAGTACTTC. The CDR3 plus the reference TRBV7-3 and TRBJ2-7 genes for the other parts give the full variable domain: GAGVSQTPSNKVTEKGKYVELRCDPISGHTALYWYRQSLGQGPEFLIYFQGTGAADDSGLPNDRFFAVRPEGSVSTLKIQRTERGDSAVYLCASSLTGGREHEQYFGPGTRLTVT.